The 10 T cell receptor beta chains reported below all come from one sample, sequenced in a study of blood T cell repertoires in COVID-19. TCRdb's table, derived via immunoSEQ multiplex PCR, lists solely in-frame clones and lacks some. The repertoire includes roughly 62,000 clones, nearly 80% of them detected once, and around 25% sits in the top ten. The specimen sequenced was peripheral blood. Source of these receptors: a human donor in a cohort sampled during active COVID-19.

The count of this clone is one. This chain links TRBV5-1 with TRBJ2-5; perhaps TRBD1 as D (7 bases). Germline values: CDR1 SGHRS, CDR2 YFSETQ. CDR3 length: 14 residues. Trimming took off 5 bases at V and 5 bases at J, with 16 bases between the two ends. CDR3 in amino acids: CASRNDRAGETQYF. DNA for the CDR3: TGCGCCAGCAGAAATGACAGGGCGGGGGAGACCCAGTACTTC.

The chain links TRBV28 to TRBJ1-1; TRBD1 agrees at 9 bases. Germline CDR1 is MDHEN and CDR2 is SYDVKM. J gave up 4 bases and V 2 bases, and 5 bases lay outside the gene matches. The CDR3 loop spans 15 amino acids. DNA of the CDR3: TGTGCCAGCAGTTTACTGACAGGGGGGGGCACTGAAGCTTTCTTT. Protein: CASSLLTGGGTEAFF.

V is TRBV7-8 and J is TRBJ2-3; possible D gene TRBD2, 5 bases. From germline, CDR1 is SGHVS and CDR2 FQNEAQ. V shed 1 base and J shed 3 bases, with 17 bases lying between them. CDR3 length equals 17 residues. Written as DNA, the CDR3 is TGTGCCAGCAGCTTAGTGCCTAGCTGGGAGTCTACAGATACGCAGTATTTT. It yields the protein CASSLVPSWESTDTQYF.

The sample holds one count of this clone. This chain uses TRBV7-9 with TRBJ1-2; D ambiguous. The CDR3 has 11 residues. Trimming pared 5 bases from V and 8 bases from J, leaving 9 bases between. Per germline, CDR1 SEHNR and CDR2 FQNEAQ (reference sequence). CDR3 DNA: TGTGCCAGCAGCCGGGATTTGGGCTACACCTTC. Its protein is CASSRDLGYTF.

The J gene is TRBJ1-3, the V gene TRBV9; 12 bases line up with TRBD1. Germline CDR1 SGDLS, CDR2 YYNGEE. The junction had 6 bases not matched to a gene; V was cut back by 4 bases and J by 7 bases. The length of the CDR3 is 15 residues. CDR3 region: CASSPGQGARNTIYF. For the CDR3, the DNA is TGTGCCAGCAGCCCGGGACAGGGGGCTCGGAACACCATATATTTT.

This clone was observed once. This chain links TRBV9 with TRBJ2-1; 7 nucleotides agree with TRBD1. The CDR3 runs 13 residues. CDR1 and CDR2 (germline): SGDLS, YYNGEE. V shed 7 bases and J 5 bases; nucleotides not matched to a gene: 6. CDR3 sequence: CASGDSLDNEQFF. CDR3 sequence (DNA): TGTGCCAGCGGGGACAGTTTAGACAATGAGCAGTTCTTC. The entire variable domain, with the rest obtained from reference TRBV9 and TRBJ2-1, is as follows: DSGVTQTPKHLITATGQRVTLRCSPRSGDLSVYWYQQSLDQGLQFLIQYYNGEERAKGNILERFSAQQFPDLHSELNLSSLELGDSALYFCASGDSLDNEQFFGPGTRLTVL.

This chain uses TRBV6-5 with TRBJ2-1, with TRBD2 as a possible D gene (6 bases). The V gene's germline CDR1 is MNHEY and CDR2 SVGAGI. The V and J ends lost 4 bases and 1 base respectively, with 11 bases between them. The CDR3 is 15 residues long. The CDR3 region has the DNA TGTGCCAGCAGTTTGGGGACTCTATCCTACAATGAGCAGTTCTTC. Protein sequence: CASSLGTLSYNEQFF.

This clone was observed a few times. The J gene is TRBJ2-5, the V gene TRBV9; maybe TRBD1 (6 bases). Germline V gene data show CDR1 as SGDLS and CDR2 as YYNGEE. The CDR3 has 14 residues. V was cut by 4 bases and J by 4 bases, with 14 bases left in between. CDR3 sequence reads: CASSRDTGRETQYF. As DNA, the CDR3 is TGTGCCAGCAGCCGGGATACAGGGCGAGAGACCCAGTACTTC. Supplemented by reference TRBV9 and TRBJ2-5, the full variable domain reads DSGVTQTPKHLITATGQRVTLRCSPRSGDLSVYWYQQSLDQGLQFLIQYYNGEERAKGNILERFSAQQFPDLHSELNLSSLELGDSALYFCASSRDTGRETQYFGPGTRLLVL.

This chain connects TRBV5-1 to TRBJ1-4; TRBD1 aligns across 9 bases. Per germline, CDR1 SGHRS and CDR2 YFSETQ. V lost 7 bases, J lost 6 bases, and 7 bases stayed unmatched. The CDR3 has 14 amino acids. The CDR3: CASSEDRGDEKLFF. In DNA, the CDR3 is TGCGCCAGCTCGGAGGACAGGGGTGATGAAAAACTGTTTTTT.

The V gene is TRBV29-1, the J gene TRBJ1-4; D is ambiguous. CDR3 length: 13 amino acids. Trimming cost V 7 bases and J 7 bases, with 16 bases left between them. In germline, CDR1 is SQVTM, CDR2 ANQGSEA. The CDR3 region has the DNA TGCAGCGCGTACTCCGGAGGTACTGAAAAACTGTTTTTT. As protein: CSAYSGGTEKLFF.